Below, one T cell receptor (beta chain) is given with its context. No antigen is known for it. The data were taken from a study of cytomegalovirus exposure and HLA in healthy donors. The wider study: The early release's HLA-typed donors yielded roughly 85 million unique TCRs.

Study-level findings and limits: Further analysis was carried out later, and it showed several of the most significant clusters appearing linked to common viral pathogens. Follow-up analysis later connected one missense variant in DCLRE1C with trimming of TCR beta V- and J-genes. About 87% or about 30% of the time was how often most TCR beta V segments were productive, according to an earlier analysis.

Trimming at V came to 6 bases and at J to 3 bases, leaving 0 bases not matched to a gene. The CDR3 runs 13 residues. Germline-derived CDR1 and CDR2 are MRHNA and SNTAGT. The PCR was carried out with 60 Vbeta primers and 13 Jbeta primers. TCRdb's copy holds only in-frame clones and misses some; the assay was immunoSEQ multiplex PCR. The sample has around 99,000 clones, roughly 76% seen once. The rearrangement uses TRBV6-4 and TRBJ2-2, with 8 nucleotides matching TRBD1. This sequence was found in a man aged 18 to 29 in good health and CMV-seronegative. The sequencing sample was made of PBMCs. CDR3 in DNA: TGTGCCAGCAGGACAGGGGACACCGGGGAGCTGTTTTTT. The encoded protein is CASRTGDTGELFF.